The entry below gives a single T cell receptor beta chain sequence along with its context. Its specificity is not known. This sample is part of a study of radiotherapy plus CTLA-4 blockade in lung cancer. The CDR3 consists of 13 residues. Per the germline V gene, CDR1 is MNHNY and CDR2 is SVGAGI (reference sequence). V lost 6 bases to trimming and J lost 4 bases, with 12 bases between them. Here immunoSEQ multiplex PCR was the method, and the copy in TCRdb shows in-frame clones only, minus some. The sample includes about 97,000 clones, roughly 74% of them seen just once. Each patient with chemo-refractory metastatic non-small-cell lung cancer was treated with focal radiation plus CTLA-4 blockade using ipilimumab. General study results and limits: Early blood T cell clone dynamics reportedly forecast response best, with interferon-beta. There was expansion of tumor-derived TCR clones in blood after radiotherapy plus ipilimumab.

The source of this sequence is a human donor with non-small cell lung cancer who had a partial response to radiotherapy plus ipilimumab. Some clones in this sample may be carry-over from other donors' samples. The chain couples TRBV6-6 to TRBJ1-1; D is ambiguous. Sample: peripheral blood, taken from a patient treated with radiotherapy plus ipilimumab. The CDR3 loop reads CASRSTQSTEAFF. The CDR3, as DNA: TGTGCCAGCAGATCTACACAGTCCACTGAAGCTTTCTTT.